This T cell receptor (beta chain) derives from a study of Ad26.COV2.S vaccination and SARS-CoV-2 variants. For the study at large: COV1001, an Ad26.COV2.S trial, supplied this vaccine-arm donor.

The CDR3 length is 14 residues. V lost 4 bases and J 2 bases, leaving 13 bases between the germline ends. Looked up from germline, CDR1 is SGHNT and CDR2 is YYREEE (reference sequence). Repertoires were generated with immunoSEQ multiplex PCR, while TCRdb's copy carries only in-frame clones and drops some. The table records 400,000 to 450,000 clones, approximately 92% of them present only once. Treatment in this sample: 19 received Ad26.COV2.S at low or high dose, single or two shots; 5 received placebo; per-sample allocation not given. Vaccine and placebo recipients were sampled on day 63 after the first injection. Recruitment in Boston yielded a donor of adult age, 18-55 years.

The receptor comes from a person aged 18 to 65 who received the Ad26.COV2.S COVID-19 vaccine or a placebo. The source material was peripheral blood, sampled in a trial of Ad26.COV2.S vaccine versus placebo. The chain links TRBV5-4 to TRBJ2-7; a possible D gene is TRBD1 (5 bases). The DNA for the CDR3 is TGTGCCAGCAGCCCTATAGACAGTACCTACGAGCAGTACTTC. It encodes CASSPIDSTYEQYF.